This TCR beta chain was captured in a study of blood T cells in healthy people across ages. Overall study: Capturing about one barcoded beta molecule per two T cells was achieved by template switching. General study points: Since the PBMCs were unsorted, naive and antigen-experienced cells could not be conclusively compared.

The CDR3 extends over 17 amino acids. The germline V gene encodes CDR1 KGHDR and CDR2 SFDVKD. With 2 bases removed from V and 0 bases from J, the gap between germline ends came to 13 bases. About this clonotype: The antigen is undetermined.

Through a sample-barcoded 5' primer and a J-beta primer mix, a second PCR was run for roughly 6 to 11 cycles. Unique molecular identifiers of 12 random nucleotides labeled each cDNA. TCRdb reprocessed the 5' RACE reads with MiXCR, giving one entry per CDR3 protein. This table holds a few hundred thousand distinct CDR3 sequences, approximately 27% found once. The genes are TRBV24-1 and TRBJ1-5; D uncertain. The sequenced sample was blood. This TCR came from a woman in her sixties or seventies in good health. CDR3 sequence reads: CATSDSLPTNSNQPQHF. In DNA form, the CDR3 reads TGTGCCACCAGTGATTCTCTCCCAACGAATAGCAATCAGCCCCAGCATTTT.